These 25 T cell receptor beta chains share one sample of origin, sequenced in a study of shared clonotypes between healthy human individuals (TCRdb year 2020). Library preparation employed the immunoSEQ multiplex PCR assay. As stored in TCRdb, this immuneACCESS dataset retains in-frame rearrangements with V and J assigned. A fraction of the clones does not appear; measured against another copy, unresolved V genes explain less than half of the discrepancy, and the remainder lacks a known reason. Across this sample there are fewer than 850,000 clones, with 90% seen only once. Jointly, the top ten make up about a third of the sample. Sample: memory CD8+ T cells from PBMCs. The sample's cell subset or site, from its label and the paper: CD45RO+ cells pooled with CCR7-negative TemRA cells. These receptors were obtained from a man in his late teens or twenties in good health. Some clones in this sample may be carry-over from other donors' samples.

V usage is TRBV9 and J usage is TRBJ2-1; tentatively, D is TRBD1 (5 bases). Germline V gives CDR1 SGDLS, CDR2 YYNGEE. V shed 0 bases and J shed 15 bases, with 13 bases lying between them. This CDR3 has 12 amino acids. CDR3 nucleotide sequence: TGTGCCAGCAGCGTAGGTGGCAGGGCGCCGTTCTTC. It codes for CASSVGGRAPFF.

This clone was observed a single time. CDR3 protein: CASRSGASNQPQHF. The CDR3 DNA follows: TGTGCCAGCAGATCGGGGGCTAGCAATCAGCCCCAGCATTTT. The chain has TRBV6-5 and TRBJ1-5; tentatively, D is TRBD1 (6 bases). The CDR3 has 14 residues. The V end was cut by 6 bases, the J end by 0 bases, with 9 bases between. Germline CDR1 MNHEY, CDR2 SVGAGI.

This clone is a singleton in its sample. This sequence joins TRBV15 and TRBJ2-4; D possibly uses TRBD1 or TRBD2 (6 bases each). This CDR3 has 16 residues. Germline V lookup: CDR1 LNHNV, CDR2 YYDKDF (reference sequence). The ends were cut back, 7 bases at V and 7 bases at J, with 23 bases in the middle. In DNA form, the CDR3 reads TGTGCCACCACCTCCTTCACGGCTCTAGGGGGGAACATTCAGTACTTC. It codes for CATTSFTALGGNIQYF.

The chain combines TRBV7-5 with TRBJ2-2; TRBD2, the table's D call, was not compared with the DNA. TRBV7-5 is assigned pseudogene status. There are 18 residues in the CDR3. The CDR3 loop reads CVRSLAGLAGVYAGELFF. The CDR3 DNA follows: TGTGTCAGAAGCTTAGCGGGACTAGCGGGAGTTTATGCCGGGGAGCTGTTTTTT.

The chain combines TRBV5-3 with TRBJ2-1; the D is unclear. TRBV5-3 is an open reading frame whose function is uncertain. The CDR3 is made up of 17 amino acids. V gave up 5 bases and J gave up 1 base, with 19 bases separating them. Written as DNA, the CDR3 is TGTGCCAGAAGTTTACAGCACGCACCGTCTTCCTACAATGAGCAGTTCTTC. This gives the protein CARSLQHAPSSYNEQFF.

This clone was observed at least ten times. The chain joins TRBV4-1 to TRBJ1-5; D perhaps matches TRBD1 (6 bases). Germline V gene data show CDR1 as MGHRA and CDR2 as YSYEKL. This CDR3 is built from 16 residues. Trimming pared 4 bases from V and 7 bases from J, leaving 20 bases between. CDR3 sequence: CASSRLMQGRGQPQHF. The DNA for the CDR3 is TGCGCCAGCAGCCGACTGATGCAGGGAAGGGGGCAGCCCCAGCATTTT.

The chain uses TRBV14 and TRBJ2-6; possibly TRBD1 for D (5 bases). CDR3 size: 20 residues. V dropped 0 bases and J dropped 2 bases, with 20 bases sitting between them. Germline CDR1 reads SGHDN; CDR2 reads FVKESK. CDR3 in amino acids: CASSQDGWAGKFAGANVLTF. The CDR3 DNA is TGTGCCAGCAGCCAAGATGGTTGGGCAGGGAAATTCGCTGGGGCCAACGTCCTGACTTTC.

Regarding this clone: The same CDR3 also results from other DNA sequences found in this sample. The J gene is TRBJ2-7, the V gene TRBV5-1; TRBD1 is a possible D gene (5 bases). CDR1 SGHRS and CDR2 YFSETQ come from the germline V gene. The CDR3 extends over 14 amino acids. V was shortened by 4 bases and J by 1 base, with 12 bases between the two germline ends. This chain's CDR3 is CASSLGDSSYEQYF. The DNA of the CDR3 is TGCGCCAGCAGCCTAGGCGACAGTTCCTACGAGCAGTACTTC.

This clone came up once. V and J are TRBV7-9 and TRBJ2-7; no clear D gene. Germline CDR1 is SEHNR and CDR2 is FQNEAQ (reference sequence). CDR3 length: 12 amino acids. V lost 3 bases and J lost 1, with 4 bases in between. The CDR3 sequence is CASSFESYEQYF. The DNA of the CDR3 is TGTGCCAGCAGCTTTGAGTCCTACGAGCAGTACTTC.

V usage is TRBV9 and J usage is TRBJ2-1, with 7 bases fitting TRBD2. CDR1 SGDLS and CDR2 YYNGEE come from the germline V gene. The CDR3 runs to 15 residues. V gave up 4 bases and J gave up 0 bases; unmatched junction bases: 4. The CDR3 loop is CASSPWTSSYNEQFF. The CDR3 coding sequence is TGTGCCAGCAGCCCATGGACTAGCTCCTACAATGAGCAGTTCTTC.

V is TRBV6-6 and J is TRBJ2-1, with D maybe TRBD1 (5 bases). Per the germline V gene, CDR1 is MNHNY and CDR2 is SVGAGI (reference sequence). The V end was cut by 0 bases, the J end by 9 bases, with 9 bases between. The CDR3 covers 13 residues. The CDR3: CASSYSQVGEQFF. In nucleotides, the CDR3 is TGTGCCAGCAGTTACTCACAGGTCGGTGAGCAGTTCTTC.

The rearrangement links TRBV29-1 to TRBJ1-2; TRBD1 agrees at 7 bases. V lost 2 bases to trimming and J lost 0 bases; unmatched junction nucleotides: 6. The CDR3 length is 15 residues. Germline V gene lookup returns CDR1 SQVTM and CDR2 ANQGSEA. In nucleotides, the CDR3 is TGCAGCGTTGAATTCTGGGACAGAGCTAACTATGGCTACACCTTC. Protein: CSVEFWDRANYGYTF.

This sequence joins TRBV7-3 and TRBJ2-5; D might be TRBD1 (7 bases). Trimming left V 4 bases short and J 5 bases short, with 14 bases between. Germline CDR1 is SGHTA and CDR2 is FQGTGA. The CDR3 loop spans 14 amino acids. Here the CDR3 DNA reads TGTGCCAGCAGCTCCACAGGGGCGGGGGAGACCCAGTACTTC. Encoded protein: CASSSTGAGETQYF.

The chain has TRBV11-2 and TRBJ2-3, with 7 bases that match TRBD2. The CDR3 has 17 residues. The trim removed 0 bases at V and 0 bases at J, leaving 6 bases unmatched. Germline-derived CDR1 and CDR2 are SGHAT and FQNNGV. CDR3 sequence (DNA): TGTGCCAGCAGCTTAGATAGCCTAGCGGCTAGCACAGATACGCAGTATTTT. Translating gives CASSLDSLAASTDTQYF.

The V gene is TRBV2, the J gene TRBJ1-1; D gene uncertain. CDR3 length: 11 residues. The V and J ends lost 1 base and 6 bases respectively, with 3 bases between them. Germline V lookup: CDR1 SNHLY, CDR2 FYNNEI. In DNA form, the CDR3 reads TGTGCCAGCAGTGAAGATGCTGAAGCTTTCTTT. It is translated as CASSEDAEAFF.

The V and J genes are TRBV6-4 and TRBJ1-1; 7 nucleotides align to TRBD1. Germline CDR1 is MRHNA and CDR2 is SNTAGT. The trim removed 6 bases at V and 2 bases at J, leaving 3 bases unmatched. The CDR3 consists of 13 residues. Here the CDR3 DNA reads TGTGCCAGCAGGACAGGGTCTAACACTGAAGCTTTCTTT. Its protein is CASRTGSNTEAFF.

The chain joins TRBV7-9 to TRBJ1-6; 9 nucleotides align to TRBD1. The length of the CDR3 is 15 residues. From germline, CDR1 is SEHNR and CDR2 FQNEAQ (reference sequence). J gave up 10 bases and V 5 bases, and 9 bases lay outside the gene matches. CDR3 residues: CASSPGTGSGSPLHF. In DNA form, the CDR3 reads TGTGCCAGCAGCCCGGGGACAGGGAGCGGATCACCCCTCCACTTT.

This clone appeared once. The V call is TRBV30, the J call TRBJ1-4; a possible D gene is TRBD1 (6 bases). Between the trimmed V and J ends, which lost 1 base and 7 bases, there was a span of 16 bases. Germline CDR1 GTSNPN, CDR2 SVGIG (reference sequence). The CDR3 length is 15 residues. As DNA, the CDR3 is TGTGCCTGGAGTGGAAGGGTGGGGGCGGCTGAAAAACTGTTTTTT. Amino acids: CAWSGRVGAAEKLFF.

This chain links TRBV18 with TRBJ2-7; 7 nucleotides line up with TRBD2. Per the germline V gene, CDR1 is KGHSH and CDR2 is LQKENI. The CDR3 is 15 residues long. V shed 1 base, J shed 0 bases, and the junction held 3 bases outside the gene matches. The CDR3 sequence: CASSPRGGDSYEQYF. The CDR3 DNA follows: TGTGCCAGCTCACCACGGGGGGGGGACTCCTACGAGCAGTACTTC.

The chain recombines TRBV6-5 with TRBJ2-3, with D hard to call. V lost 2 bases to trimming and J lost 2 bases, with 8 bases between them. The CDR3 runs 14 residues. Germline loops: CDR1 MNHEY, CDR2 SVGAGI. The CDR3 here is CASSYLEPTDTQYF. The CDR3 bases are TGTGCCAGCAGTTACCTAGAGCCCACAGATACGCAGTATTTT.

This clone has a handful of counts. Other nucleotide sequences from this sample produce the same CDR3. The rearrangement links TRBV28 to TRBJ2-7; 10 positions agree with TRBD2. V shed 3 bases and J 3 bases; nucleotides not matched to a gene: 2. The CDR3 runs 14 residues. Germline V gives CDR1 MDHEN, CDR2 SYDVKM. The CDR3 coding sequence is TGTGCCAGCAGTTTTTTAGCGGGAGGCTACGAGCAGTACTTC. Translated, it gives CASSFLAGGYEQYF.

This clone was observed a single time. This rearrangement joins TRBV6-5 to TRBJ2-2; maybe TRBD2 (6 bases). With 2 bases removed from V and 4 bases from J, the gap between germline ends came to 11 bases. The length of the CDR3 is 15 residues. Germline assignment: CDR1 MNHEY and CDR2 SVGAGI. CDR3 protein: CASSYREEGTGELFF. CDR3 nucleotides: TGTGCCAGCAGTTACAGGGAGGAGGGCACCGGGGAGCTGTTTTTT.

The rearrangement joins TRBV27 to TRBJ1-1, with D perhaps TRBD1 (5 bases). This CDR3 is built from 14 residues. V lost 8 bases to trimming and J lost 5 bases, with 18 bases between them. Germline V gene lookup returns CDR1 MNHEY and CDR2 SMNVEV (reference sequence). The CDR3 loop reads CASGPTWGLTEAFF. The CDR3 region has the DNA TGTGCCAGCGGACCTACCTGGGGACTGACTGAAGCTTTCTTT.

V is TRBV4-1 and J is TRBJ1-1; 9 positions agree with TRBD1. Germline V gives CDR1 MGHRA, CDR2 YSYEKL. After removal of 1 base from V and 4 bases from J, the junction contained 4 bases not matched to a gene. The CDR3 length is 15 residues. The CDR3 DNA reads TGCGCCAGCAGCCAAGGAGGGACAGGGTTCACTGAAGCTTTCTTT. Its protein is CASSQGGTGFTEAFF.

The CDR3 DNA reads TGTGCCAGCAGCGTAGGGCGTCAGGGGGCGATCTATGGCTACACCTTC. Its protein product is CASSVGRQGAIYGYTF. This sequence joins TRBV9 and TRBJ1-2; TRBD1 aligns across 8 bases. Germline lookup yields CDR1 SGDLS and CDR2 YYNGEE. The ends lost 0 bases at V and 4 bases at J; junction bases unmatched: 8. The CDR3 contains 16 residues. Drawing the rest from reference TRBV9 and TRBJ1-2, the complete variable domain is DSGVTQTPKHLITATGQRVTLRCSPRSGDLSVYWYQQSLDQGLQFLIQYYNGEERAKGNILERFSAQQFPDLHSELNLSSLELGDSALYFCASSVGRQGAIYGYTFGSGTRLTVV.